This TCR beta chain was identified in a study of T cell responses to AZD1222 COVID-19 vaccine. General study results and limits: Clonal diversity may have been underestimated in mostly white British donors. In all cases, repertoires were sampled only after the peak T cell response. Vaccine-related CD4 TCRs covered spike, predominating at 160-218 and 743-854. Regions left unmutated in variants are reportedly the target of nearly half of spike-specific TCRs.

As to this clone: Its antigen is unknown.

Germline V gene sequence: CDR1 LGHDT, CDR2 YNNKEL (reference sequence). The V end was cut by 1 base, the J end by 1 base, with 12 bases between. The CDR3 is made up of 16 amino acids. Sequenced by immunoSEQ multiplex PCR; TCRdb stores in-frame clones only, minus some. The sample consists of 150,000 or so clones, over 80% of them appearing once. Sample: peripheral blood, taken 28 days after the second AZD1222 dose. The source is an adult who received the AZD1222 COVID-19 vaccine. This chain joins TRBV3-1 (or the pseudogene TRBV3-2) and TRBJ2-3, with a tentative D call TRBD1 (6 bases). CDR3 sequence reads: CASSQARAGGTDTQYF. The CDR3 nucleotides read TGTGCCAGCAGCCAAGCGCGAGCAGGGGGCACAGATACGCAGTATTTT.